This T cell receptor (beta chain) appears in the sequencing data of a study of blood T cell repertoires in COVID-19. Whole-study context: The United States, Italy and Spain were the sources of the acute and convalescent COVID-19 samples. Sample material is recorded as cDNA or gDNA derived from T cells, B-cell-depleted T cells, or PBMCs.

The CDR3 runs to 15 residues. Germline CDR1 KGHSH, CDR2 LQKENI. V gave up 4 bases and J gave up 4 bases, with 14 bases separating them. Methods used by the authors: By means of reference gene primer amplification, nucleated cell counts were estimated. The repertoire was sequenced with immunoSEQ multiplex PCR; TCRdb's copy has only in-frame clones and lacks some. For V, J and clone size, that table is used; D and trimming come from the DNA. The repertoire includes 95,000 to 150,000 clones, about two thirds of them detected once, and under 1% sits in the top ten. The source material was peripheral blood. The gene calls are TRBV18 and TRBJ1-5; D remains unclear. The clonotype originates from a human donor with acute or convalescent COVID-19. The donor label of this sample is uncertain. CDR3: CASSLDTLVNQPQHF. CDR3 bases: TGTGCCAGCTCACTAGACACGCTCGTGAATCAGCCCCAGCATTTT.